What follows is one T cell receptor beta chain and its context. This specimen comes from a study of OX40 agonist ivuxolimab in advanced cancers. Study as a whole: At 0.01 to 10 mg/kg, ivuxolimab was administered intravenously to patients every 2 weeks.

Only in-frame clones appear in the TCRdb table, and some are missing; sequencing was by immunoSEQ multiplex PCR. Here the sample spans fewer than 75,000 clones, about 89% being singletons. The sequence came from an adult with an advanced solid tumor such as melanoma, head and neck, liver or kidney cancer. Material: CD4+ or CD8+ T cells sorted from blood, obtained in a trial of the OX40 agonist ivuxolimab.

The CDR3 loop is CASSSRTSGRTIEQYF. CDR3 nucleotides: TGTGCCAGCAGCTCAAGGACTAGCGGGAGAACGATAGAGCAGTACTTC. The rearrangement uses TRBV5-4 and TRBJ2-7; 13 nucleotides agree with TRBD2. CDR1 and CDR2 (germline): SGHNT, YYREEE (reference sequence). The CDR3 runs to 16 residues. The V segment lost 3 bases and the J segment 7 bases; nucleotides outside the gene matches: 10.